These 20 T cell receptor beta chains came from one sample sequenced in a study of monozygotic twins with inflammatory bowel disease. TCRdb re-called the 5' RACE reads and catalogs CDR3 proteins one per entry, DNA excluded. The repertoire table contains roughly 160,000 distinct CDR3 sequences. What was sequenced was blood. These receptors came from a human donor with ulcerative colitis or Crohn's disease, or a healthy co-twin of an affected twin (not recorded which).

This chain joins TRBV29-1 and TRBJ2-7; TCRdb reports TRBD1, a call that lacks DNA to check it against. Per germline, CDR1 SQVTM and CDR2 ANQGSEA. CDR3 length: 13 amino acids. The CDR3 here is CSVTGYRSYEQYF.

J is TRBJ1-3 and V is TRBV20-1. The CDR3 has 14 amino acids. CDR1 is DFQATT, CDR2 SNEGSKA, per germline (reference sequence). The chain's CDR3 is CSASDTHSGNTIYF.

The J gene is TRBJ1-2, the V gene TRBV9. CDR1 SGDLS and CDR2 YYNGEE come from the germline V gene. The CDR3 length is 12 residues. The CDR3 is CASSVRAGGYTF. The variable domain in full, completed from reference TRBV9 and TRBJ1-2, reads DSGVTQTPKHLITATGQRVTLRCSPRSGDLSVYWYQQSLDQGLQFLIQYYNGEERAKGNILERFSAQQFPDLHSELNLSSLELGDSALYFCASSVRAGGYTFGSGTRLTVV.

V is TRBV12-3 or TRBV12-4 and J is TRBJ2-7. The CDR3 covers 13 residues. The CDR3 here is CASSWQGSYEQYF.

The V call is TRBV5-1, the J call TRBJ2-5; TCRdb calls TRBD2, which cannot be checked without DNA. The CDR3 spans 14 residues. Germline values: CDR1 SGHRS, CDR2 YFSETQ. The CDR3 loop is CASGMDRRLETQYF. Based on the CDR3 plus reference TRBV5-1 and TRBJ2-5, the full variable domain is KAGVTQTPRYLIKTRGQQVTLSCSPISGHRSVSWYQQTPGQGLQFLFEYFSETQRNKGNFPGRFSGRQFSNSRSEMNVSTLELGDSALYLCASGMDRRLETQYFGPGTRLLVL.

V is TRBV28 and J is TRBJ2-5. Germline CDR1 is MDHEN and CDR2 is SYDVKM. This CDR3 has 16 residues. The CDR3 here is CASSFSLVRAQETQYF.

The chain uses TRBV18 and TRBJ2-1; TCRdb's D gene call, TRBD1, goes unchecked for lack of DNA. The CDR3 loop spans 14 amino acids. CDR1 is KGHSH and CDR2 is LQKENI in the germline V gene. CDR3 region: CASSLNLGGDEQFF.

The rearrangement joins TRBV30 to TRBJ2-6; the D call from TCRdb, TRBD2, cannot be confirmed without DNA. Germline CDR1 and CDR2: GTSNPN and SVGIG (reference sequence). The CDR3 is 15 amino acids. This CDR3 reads CARSGLLVGANVLTF.

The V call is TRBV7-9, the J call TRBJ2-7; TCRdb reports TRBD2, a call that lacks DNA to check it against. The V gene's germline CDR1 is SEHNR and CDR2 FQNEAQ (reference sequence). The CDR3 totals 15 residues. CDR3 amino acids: CASSLTWGGAYEQYF.

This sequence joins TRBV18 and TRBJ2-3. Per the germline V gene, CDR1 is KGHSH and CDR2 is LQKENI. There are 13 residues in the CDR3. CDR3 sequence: CASSPEVTDTQYF.

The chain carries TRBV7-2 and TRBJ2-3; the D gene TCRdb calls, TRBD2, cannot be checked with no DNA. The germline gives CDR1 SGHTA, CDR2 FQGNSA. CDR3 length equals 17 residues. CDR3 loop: CASSLGPLPGRGDTQYF. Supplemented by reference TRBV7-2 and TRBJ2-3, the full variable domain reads GAGVSQSPSNKVTEKGKDVELRCDPISGHTALYWYRQSLGQGLEFLIYFQGNSAPDKSGLPSDRFSAERTGGSVSTLTIQRTQQEDSAVYLCASSLGPLPGRGDTQYFGPGTRLTVL.

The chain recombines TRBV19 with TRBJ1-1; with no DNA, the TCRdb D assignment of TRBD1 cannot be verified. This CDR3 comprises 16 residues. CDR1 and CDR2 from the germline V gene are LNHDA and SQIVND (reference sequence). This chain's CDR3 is CASSIGAGEIGTEAFF.

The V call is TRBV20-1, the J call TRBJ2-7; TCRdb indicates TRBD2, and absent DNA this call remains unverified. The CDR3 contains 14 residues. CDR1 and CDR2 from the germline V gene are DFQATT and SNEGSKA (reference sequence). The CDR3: CSAQTSGGPYEQYF.

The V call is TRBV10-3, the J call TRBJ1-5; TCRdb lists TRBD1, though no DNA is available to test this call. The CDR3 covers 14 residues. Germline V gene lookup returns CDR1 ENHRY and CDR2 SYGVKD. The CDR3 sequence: CATNTGVGNQPQHF.

CDR3 amino acids: CASSLTARGPSGANVLTF. This chain links TRBV7-3 with TRBJ2-6; no DNA is available, so the TRBD1 call from TCRdb remains unchecked. In germline, CDR1 is SGHTA, CDR2 FQGTGA. This CDR3 region has 18 residues.

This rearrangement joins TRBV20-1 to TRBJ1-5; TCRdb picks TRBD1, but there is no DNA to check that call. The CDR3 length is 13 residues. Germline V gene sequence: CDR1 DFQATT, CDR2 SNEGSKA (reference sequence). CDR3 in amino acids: CSALTDSNQPQHF.

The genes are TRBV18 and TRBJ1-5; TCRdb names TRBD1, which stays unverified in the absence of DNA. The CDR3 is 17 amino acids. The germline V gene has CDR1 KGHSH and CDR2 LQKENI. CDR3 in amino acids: CASSPGTGGFSNQPQHF.

The CDR3 loop reads CASSVGGQDGTGELFF. The V gene is TRBV9, the J gene TRBJ2-2; TCRdb indicates TRBD1, and absent DNA this call remains unverified. The CDR3 covers 16 residues. Germline CDR1 is SGDLS and CDR2 is YYNGEE. Using reference TRBV9 and TRBJ2-2 for the parts outside the CDR3, the full variable domain is DSGVTQTPKHLITATGQRVTLRCSPRSGDLSVYWYQQSLDQGLQFLIQYYNGEERAKGNILERFSAQQFPDLHSELNLSSLELGDSALYFCASSVGGQDGTGELFFGEGSRLTVL.

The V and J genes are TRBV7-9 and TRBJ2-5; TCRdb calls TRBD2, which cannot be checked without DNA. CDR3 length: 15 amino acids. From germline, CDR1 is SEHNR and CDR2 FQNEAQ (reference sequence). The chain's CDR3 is CASSPSGSPQETQYF.

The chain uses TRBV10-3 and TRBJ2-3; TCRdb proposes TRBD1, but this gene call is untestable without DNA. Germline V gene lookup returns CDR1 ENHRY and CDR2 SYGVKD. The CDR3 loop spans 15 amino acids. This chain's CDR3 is CAISYTGTGAGTQYF.